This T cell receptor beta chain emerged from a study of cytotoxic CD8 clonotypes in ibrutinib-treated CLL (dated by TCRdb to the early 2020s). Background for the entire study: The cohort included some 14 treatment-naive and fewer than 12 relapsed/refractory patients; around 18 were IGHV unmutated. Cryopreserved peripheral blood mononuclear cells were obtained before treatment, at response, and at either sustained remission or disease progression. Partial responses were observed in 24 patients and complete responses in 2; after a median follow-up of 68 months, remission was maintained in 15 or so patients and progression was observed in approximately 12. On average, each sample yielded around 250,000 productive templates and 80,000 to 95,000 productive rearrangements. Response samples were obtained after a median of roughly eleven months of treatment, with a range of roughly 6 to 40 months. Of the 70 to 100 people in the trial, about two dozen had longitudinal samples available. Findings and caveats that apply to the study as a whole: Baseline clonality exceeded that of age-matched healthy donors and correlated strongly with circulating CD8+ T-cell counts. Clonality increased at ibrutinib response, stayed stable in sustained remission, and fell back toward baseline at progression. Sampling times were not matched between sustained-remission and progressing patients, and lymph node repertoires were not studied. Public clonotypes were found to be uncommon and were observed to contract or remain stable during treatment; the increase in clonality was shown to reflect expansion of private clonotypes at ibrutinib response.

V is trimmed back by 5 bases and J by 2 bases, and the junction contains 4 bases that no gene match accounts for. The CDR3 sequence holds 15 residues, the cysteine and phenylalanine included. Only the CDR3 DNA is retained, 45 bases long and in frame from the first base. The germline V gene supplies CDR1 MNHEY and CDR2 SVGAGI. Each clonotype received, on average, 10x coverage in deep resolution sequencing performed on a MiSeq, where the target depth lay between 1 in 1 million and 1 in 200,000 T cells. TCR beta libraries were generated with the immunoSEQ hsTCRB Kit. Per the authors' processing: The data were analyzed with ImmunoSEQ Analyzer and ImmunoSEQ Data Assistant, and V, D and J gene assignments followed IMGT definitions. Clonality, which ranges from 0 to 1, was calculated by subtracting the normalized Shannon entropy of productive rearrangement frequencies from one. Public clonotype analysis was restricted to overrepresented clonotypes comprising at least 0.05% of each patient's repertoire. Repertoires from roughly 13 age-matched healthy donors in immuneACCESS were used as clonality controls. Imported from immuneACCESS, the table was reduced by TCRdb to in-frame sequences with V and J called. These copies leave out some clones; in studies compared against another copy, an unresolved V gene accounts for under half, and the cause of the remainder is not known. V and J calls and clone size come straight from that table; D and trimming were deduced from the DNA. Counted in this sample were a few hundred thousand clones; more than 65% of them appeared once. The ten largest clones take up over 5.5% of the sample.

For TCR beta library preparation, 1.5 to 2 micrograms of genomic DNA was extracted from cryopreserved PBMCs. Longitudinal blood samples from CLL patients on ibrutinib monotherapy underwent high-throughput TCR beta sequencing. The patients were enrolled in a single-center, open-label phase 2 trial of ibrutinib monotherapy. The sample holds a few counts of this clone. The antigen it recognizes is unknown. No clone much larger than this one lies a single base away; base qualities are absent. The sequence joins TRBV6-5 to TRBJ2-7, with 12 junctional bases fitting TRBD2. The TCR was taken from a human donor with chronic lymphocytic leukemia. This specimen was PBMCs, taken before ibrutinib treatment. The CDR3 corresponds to CASSPRLAGAYEQYF. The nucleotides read TGTGCCAGCAGTCCGCGACTAGCGGGAGCCTACGAGCAGTACTTC.